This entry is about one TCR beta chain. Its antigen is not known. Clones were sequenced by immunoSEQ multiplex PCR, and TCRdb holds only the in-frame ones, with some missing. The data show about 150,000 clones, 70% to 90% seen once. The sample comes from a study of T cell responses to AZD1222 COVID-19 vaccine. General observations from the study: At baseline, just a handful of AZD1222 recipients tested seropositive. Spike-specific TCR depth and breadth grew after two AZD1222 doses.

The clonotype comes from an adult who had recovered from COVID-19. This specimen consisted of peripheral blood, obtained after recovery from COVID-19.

CDR3 protein: CASSLVGGFLLEQYF. The CDR3 nucleotides are TGTGCCAGCAGCTTAGTCGGGGGGTTCCTCCTGGAGCAGTACTTC. The chain combines TRBV7-9 with TRBJ2-7; 7 positions agree with TRBD2. The length of the CDR3 is 15 residues. The germline gives CDR1 SEHNR, CDR2 FQNEAQ (reference sequence). The trim removed 1 base at V and 7 bases at J, leaving 10 bases unmatched. The variable domain in full, completed from reference TRBV7-9 and TRBJ2-7, reads DTGVSQNPRHKITKRGQNVTFRCDPISEHNRLYWYRQTLGQGPEFLTYFQNEAQLEKSRLLSDRFSAERPKGSFSTLEIQRTEQGDSAMYLCASSLVGGFLLEQYFGPGTRLTVT.